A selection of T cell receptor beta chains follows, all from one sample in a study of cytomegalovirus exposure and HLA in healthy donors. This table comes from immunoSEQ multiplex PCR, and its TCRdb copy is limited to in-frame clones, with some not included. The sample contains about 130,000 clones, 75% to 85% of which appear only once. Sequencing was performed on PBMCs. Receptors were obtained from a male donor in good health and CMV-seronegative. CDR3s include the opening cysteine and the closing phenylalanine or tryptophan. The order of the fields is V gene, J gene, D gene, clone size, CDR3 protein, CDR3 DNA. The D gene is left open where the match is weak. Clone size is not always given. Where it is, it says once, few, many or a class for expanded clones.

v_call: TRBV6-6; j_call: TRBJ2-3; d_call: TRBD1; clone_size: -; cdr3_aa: CASSYGDRGSDTQYF; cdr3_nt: TGTGCCAGCAGTTACGGGGACAGGGGGTCAGATACGCAGTATTTT
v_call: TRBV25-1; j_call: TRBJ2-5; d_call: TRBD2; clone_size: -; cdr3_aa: CASSEYGGVQETQYF; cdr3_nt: TGTGCCAGCAGTGAATATGGGGGGGTCCAAGAGACCCAGTACTTC
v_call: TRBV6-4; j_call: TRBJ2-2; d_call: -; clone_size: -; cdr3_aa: CASSGGGSSGELFF; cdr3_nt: TGTGCCAGCAGTGGCGGAGGGTCCAGCGGGGAGCTGTTTTTT
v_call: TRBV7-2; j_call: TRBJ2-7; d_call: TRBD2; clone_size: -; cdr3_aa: CASSLVASGVYEQYF; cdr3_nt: TGTGCCAGCAGCTTAGTGGCTAGCGGGGTGTACGAGCAGTACTTC
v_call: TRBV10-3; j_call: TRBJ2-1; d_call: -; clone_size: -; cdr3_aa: CAIRALGEGSYNEQFF; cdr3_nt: TGTGCCATCAGGGCTTTGGGCGAAGGTTCCTACAATGAGCAGTTCTTC
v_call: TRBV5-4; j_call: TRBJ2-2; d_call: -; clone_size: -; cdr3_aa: CASSSNTGELFF; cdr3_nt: TGTGCCAGCAGCTCAAACACCGGGGAGCTGTTTTTT
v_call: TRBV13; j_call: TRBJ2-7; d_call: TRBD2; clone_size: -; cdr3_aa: CASSSGLAGYEQYF; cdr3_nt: TGTGCCAGCAGCTCTGGACTAGCGGGCTACGAGCAGTACTTC
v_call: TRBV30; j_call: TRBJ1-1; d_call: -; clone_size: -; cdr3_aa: CAWSSGTEAFF; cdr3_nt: TGTGCCTGGAGTTCAGGCACTGAAGCTTTCTTT
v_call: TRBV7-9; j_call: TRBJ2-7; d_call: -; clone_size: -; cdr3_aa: CASSLITGQRYEQYF; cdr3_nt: TGTGCCAGCAGCTTAATTACCGGACAGCGCTACGAGCAGTACTTC
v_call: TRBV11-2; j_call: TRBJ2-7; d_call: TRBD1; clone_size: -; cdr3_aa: CASSLHRGSSYEQYF; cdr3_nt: TGTGCCAGCAGCTTACACAGGGGGTCCTCCTACGAGCAGTACTTC
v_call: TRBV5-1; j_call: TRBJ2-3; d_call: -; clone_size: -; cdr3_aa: CASSLGGSTDTQYF; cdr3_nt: TGCGCCAGCAGCTTGGGCGGCAGTACAGATACGCAGTATTTT
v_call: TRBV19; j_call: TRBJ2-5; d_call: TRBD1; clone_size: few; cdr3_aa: CASSTDRGQETQYF; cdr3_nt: TGTGCCAGTAGTACAGACAGGGGGCAGGAGACCCAGTACTTC